Given below is one TCR beta chain in context. This sample was included in a study of blood T cell repertoires in COVID-19. Study at large: Samples came from the United States, Italy and Spain, spanning acute and convalescent COVID-19. PBMCs, B-cell-depleted T cells, or T cells provided the cDNA or gDNA that made up the material.

Participant-given clinical history determined each cohort assignment. Trimming cost V 5 bases and J 8 bases; bases outside gene matches: 6. Germline V gene sequence: CDR1 SEHNR, CDR2 FQNEAQ (reference sequence). The CDR3 totals 15 residues. Authors' methods: Cell counts per sample came from amplifying reference gene primers. Libraries were prepared by immunoSEQ multiplex PCR; TCRdb keeps only in-frame clonotypes and omits some of them. The DNA gave D and trimming, while V, J and clone size come from that table. Counted here are roughly 260,000 clones, roughly nine tenths occurring once; the ten biggest clones make up 0.95% to 1.5%.

J is TRBJ2-1 and V is TRBV7-9; 13 nucleotides align to TRBD2. This clonotype was sampled from a human donor in a cohort exposed to, infected with or recovered from COVID-19 (not recorded which). The donor label of this sample is uncertain. Sequences were obtained from PBMCs or T cells enriched from blood (not recorded which). The CDR3 region has the DNA TGTGCCAGCAGCGCACTAGCGGGGGGGTTCCATGAGCAGTTCTTC. As protein: CASSALAGGFHEQFF.